Listed here is a single T cell receptor (beta chain). Its antigen remains unidentified. The sample belongs to a study of OX40 agonist ivuxolimab in advanced cancers. Points from the study as a whole: Fewer expanded clones were found on average in CD4+ than in CD8+ T cells.

Blood sampling took place at baseline, cycle 4 day 1, and cycle 7 day 1. CDR1 is SNHLY, CDR2 FYNNEI, per germline. The J segment lost 2 bases and the V segment lost 8 bases, leaving 5 bases of the junction unmatched. The CDR3 extends over 14 amino acids. Clones were sequenced by immunoSEQ multiplex PCR, and TCRdb holds only the in-frame ones, with some missing. The sample lists 40,000 to 45,000 clones, roughly four fifths seen once, with roughly 2.7% in the top ten. The clonotype originates from an adult with an advanced solid tumor such as melanoma, head and neck, liver or kidney cancer. V is TRBV2 and J is TRBJ1-4; 7 bases map to TRBD1. The sequencing used CD4+ or CD8+ T cells sorted from blood, collected in a trial of the OX40 agonist ivuxolimab. The CDR3 bases are TGTGCCAGCCGGGGGGACAGTACTAATGAAAAACTGTTTTTT. Encoded protein: CASRGDSTNEKLFF. Full variable domain (remainder filled in from reference TRBV2 and TRBJ1-4): EPEVTQTPSHQVTQMGQEVILRCVPISNHLYFYWYRQILGQKVEFLVSFYNNEISEKSEIFDDQFSVERPDGSNFTLKIRSTKLEDSAMYFCASRGDSTNEKLFFGSGTQLSVL.